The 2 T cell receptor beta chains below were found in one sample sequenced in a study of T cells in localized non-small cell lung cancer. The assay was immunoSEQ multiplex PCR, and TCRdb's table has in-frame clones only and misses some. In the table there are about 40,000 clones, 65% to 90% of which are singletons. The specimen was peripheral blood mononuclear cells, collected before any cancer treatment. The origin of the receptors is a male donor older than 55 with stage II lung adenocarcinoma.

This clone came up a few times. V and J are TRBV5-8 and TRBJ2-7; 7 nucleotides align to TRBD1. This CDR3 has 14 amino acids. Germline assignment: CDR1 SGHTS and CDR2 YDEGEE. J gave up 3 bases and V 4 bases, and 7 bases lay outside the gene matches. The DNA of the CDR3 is TGTGCCAGCAGCACGGGACAGTCCTACTACGAGCAGTACTTC. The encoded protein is CASSTGQSYYEQYF.

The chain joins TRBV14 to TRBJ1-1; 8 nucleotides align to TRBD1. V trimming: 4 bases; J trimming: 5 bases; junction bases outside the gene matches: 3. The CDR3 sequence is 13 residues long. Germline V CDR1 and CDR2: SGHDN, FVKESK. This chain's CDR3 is CASSLRGRTEAFF. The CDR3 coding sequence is TGTGCCAGCAGCCTCAGGGGGCGGACTGAAGCTTTCTTT.